This T cell receptor beta chain emerged from a study of T-cell reconstitution after alpha-beta-depleted transplantation in children. Using unique molecular identifiers, the investigators prepared the TCRbeta library. TCRdb reprocessed the PCR reads via MiXCR and lists one record per CDR3 protein. This sample carries around 600,000 distinct CDR3 sequences, 15% to 20% of them seen once, and the ten largest clones take 1.1%. Germline CDR1 and CDR2: MNHEY and SVGEGT. The V and J ends lost 2 bases and 4 bases respectively, with 13 bases between them. The CDR3 covers 15 residues. This clonotype was detected a few times.

The clonotype comes from a human donor who donated a stem cell graft to a child with acute myeloid leukemia. Sequenced here: PBMCs from the stem cell graft donor, sampled from the stem cell graft. The rearrangement uses TRBV6-2 or TRBV6-3 and TRBJ2-3; D is ambiguous. The CDR3 sequence: CASSYPKSVSDTQYF. Here the CDR3 DNA reads TGTGCCAGCAGTTACCCTAAATCGGTTTCAGATACGCAGTATTTT.